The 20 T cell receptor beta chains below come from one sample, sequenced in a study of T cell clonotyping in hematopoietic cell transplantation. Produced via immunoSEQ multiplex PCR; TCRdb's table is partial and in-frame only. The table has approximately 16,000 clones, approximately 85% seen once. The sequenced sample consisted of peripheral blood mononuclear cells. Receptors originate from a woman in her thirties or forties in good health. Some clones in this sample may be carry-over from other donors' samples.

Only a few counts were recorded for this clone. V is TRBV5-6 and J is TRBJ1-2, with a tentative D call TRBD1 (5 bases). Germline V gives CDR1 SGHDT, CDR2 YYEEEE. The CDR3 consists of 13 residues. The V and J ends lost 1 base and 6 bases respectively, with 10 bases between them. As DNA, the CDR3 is TGTGCCAGCAGCTTGTGGGGGGAGAATGGCTACACCTTC. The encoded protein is CASSLWGENGYTF.

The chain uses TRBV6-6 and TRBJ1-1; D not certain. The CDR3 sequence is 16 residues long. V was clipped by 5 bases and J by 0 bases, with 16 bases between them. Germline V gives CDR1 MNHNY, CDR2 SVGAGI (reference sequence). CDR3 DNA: TGTGCCAGCAGTACCCAACGCCGGGCCTTGAACACTGAAGCTTTCTTT. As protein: CASSTQRRALNTEAFF.

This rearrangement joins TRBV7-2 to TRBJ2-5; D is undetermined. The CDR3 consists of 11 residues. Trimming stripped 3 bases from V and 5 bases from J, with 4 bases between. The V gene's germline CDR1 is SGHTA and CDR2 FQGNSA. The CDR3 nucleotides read TGTGCCAGCAGCTTCGGTGAGACCCAGTACTTC. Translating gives CASSFGETQYF.

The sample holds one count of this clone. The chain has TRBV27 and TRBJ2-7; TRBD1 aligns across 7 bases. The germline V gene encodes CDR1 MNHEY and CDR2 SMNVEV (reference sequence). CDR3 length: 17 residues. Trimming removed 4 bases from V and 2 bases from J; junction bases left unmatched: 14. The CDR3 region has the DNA TGTGCCAGCAGTTCCCTACAGCCAACAGGGGAACCCTACGAGCAGTACTTC. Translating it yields CASSSLQPTGEPYEQYF.

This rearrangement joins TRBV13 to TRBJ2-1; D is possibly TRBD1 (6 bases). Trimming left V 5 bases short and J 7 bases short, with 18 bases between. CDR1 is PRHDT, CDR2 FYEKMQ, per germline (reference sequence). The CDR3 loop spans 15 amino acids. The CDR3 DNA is TGTGCCAGCAGCCCCCCCCTGAATAGGGGGAATGAGCAGTTCTTC. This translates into CASSPPLNRGNEQFF.

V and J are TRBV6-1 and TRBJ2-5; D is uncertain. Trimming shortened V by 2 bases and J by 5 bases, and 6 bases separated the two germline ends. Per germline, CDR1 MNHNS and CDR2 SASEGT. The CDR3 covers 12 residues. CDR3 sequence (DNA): TGTGCCAGCAGTGAATCTCGGGAGACCCAGTACTTC. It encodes CASSESRETQYF.

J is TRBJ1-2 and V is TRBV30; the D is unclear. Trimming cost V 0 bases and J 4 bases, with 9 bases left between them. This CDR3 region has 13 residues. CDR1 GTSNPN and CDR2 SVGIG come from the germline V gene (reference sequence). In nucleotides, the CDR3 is TGTGCCTGGAGTGTCGGGGTCAGCTATGGCTACACCTTC. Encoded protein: CAWSVGVSYGYTF.

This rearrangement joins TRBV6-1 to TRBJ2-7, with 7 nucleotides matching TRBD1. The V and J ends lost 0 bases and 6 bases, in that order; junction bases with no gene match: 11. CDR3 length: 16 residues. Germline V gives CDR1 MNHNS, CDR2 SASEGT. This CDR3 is CASSEAVYRRTGEQYF. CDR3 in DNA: TGTGCCAGCAGTGAAGCGGTATACCGCCGGACAGGCGAGCAGTACTTC.

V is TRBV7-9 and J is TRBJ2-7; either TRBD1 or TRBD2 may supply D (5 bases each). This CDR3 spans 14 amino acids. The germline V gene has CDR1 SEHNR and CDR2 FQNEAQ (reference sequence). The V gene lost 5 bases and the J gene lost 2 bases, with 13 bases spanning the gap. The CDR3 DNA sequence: TGTGCCAGCAGCGGGACGGCTGAAACCTACGAGCAGTACTTC. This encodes CASSGTAETYEQYF.

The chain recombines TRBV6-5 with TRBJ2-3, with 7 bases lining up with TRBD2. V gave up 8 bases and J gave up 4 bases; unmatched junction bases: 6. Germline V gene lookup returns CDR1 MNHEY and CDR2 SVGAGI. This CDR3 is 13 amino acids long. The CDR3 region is CASGRAGPDTQYF. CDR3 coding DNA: TGTGCCAGCGGGAGGGCCGGCCCAGATACGCAGTATTTT.

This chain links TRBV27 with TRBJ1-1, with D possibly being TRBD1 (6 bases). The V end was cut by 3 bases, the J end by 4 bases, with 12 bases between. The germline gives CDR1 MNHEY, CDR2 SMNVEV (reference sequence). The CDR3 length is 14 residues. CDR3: CASSFSGTPTEAFF. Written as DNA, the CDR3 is TGTGCCAGCAGTTTCTCCGGGACACCCACTGAAGCTTTCTTT.

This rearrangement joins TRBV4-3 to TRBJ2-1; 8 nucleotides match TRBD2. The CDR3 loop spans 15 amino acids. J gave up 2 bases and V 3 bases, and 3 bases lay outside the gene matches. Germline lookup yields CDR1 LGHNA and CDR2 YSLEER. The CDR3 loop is CASSQGSGTYNEQFF. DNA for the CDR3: TGCGCCAGCAGCCAGGGTAGCGGGACCTACAATGAGCAGTTCTTC.

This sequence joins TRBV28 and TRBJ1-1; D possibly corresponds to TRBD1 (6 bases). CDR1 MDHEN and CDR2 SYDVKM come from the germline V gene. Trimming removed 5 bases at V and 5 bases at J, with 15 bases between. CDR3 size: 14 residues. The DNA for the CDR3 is TGTGCCAGCAGTCCCACAGGGAGTTGGACTGAAGCTTTCTTT. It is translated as CASSPTGSWTEAFF.

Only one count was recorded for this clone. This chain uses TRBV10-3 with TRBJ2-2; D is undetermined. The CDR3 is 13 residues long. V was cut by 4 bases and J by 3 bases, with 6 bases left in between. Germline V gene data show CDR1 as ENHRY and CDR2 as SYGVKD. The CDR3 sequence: CAISGRDTGELFF. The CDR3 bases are TGTGCCATCAGTGGACGGGACACCGGGGAGCTGTTTTTT.

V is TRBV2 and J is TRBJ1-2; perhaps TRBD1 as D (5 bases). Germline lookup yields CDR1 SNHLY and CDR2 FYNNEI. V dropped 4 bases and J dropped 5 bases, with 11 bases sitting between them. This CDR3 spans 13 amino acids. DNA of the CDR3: TGTGCCAGCAGTGTAGCCAGGGAGTATGGCTACACCTTC. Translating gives CASSVAREYGYTF.

The CDR3 loop reads CASSLGSGLGGYTF. The CDR3 DNA is TGTGCCAGCAGCTTAGGTTCCGGGTTAGGTGGCTACACCTTC. The gene calls are TRBV7-9 and TRBJ1-2; D is undetermined. This CDR3 is built from 14 residues. Germline-derived CDR1 and CDR2 are SEHNR and FQNEAQ (reference sequence). V shed 1 base and J shed 7 bases, with 13 bases lying between them.

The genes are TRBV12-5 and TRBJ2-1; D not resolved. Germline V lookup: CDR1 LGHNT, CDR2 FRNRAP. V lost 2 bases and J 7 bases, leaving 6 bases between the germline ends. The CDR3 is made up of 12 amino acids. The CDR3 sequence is CASGLSRNEQFF. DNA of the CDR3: TGTGCTAGTGGTTTGTCCCGAAATGAGCAGTTCTTC.

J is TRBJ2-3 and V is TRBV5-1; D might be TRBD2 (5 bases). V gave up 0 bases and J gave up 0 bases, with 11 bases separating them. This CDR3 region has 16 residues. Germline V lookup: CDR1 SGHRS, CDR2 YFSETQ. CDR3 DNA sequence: TGCGCCAGCAGCTTGGAAGGGAGACGAAGCACAGATACGCAGTATTTT. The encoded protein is CASSLEGRRSTDTQYF. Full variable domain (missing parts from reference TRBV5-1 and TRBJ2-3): KAGVTQTPRYLIKTRGQQVTLSCSPISGHRSVSWYQQTPGQGLQFLFEYFSETQRNKGNFPGRFSGRQFSNSRSEMNVSTLELGDSALYLCASSLEGRRSTDTQYFGPGTRLTVL.

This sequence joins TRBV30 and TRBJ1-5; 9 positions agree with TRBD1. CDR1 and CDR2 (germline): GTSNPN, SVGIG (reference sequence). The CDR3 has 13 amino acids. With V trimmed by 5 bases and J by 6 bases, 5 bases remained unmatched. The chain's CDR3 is CAWGTGGGQPQHF. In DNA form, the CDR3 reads TGTGCCTGGGGAACAGGGGGCGGTCAGCCCCAGCATTTT.

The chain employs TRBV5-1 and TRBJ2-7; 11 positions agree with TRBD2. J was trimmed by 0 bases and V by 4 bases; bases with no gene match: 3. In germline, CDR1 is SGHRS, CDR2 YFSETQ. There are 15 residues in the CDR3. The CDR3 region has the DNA TGCGCCAGCAGCATCACTAGCGGGAGCTCCTACGAGCAGTACTTC. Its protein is CASSITSGSSYEQYF.